A selection of T cell receptor beta chains follows, all from one sample in a study of blood T cell repertoires in COVID-19. Only in-frame clones appear in the TCRdb table, and some are missing; sequencing was by immunoSEQ multiplex PCR. The sample yields some 250,000 clones, approximately 82% seen once. The sequencing sample was made of peripheral blood. The receptors stem from a woman under 30 with acute or convalescent COVID-19. CDR3s include the opening cysteine and the closing phenylalanine or tryptophan. A D gene is named only where the DNA matches it firmly. A clone size is listed for some rows: how often the clone was seen (once, few, many), or a class if it is expanded.

CDR3nt: TGTGCCAGCAGCTTATCCTCCGGGACAGGGGTATACAATGAGCAGTTCTTC
CDR3aa: CASSLSSGTGVYNEQFF
j_gene: TRBJ2-1
d_gene: TRBD1
abundance: .
v_gene: TRBV7-9

CDR3nt: TGTGCCAGCAGCCCTCACCCAGGGTGGAATGAGCAGTTCTTC
CDR3aa: CASSPHPGWNEQFF
j_gene: TRBJ2-1
d_gene: .
abundance: .
v_gene: TRBV9

CDR3nt: TGTGCCAGCAGCAACGCGGATACGCAGTATTTT
CDR3aa: CASSNADTQYF
j_gene: TRBJ2-3
d_gene: .
abundance: .
v_gene: TRBV21-1

CDR3nt: TGCGCCAGCAGCGTGCAGGGGGGTAGTGAGCAGTTCTTC
CDR3aa: CASSVQGGSEQFF
j_gene: TRBJ2-1
d_gene: .
abundance: .
v_gene: TRBV5-1

CDR3nt: TGTGCCAGCAGCCGAACTAGCGGGAGGGCCAGTGAGCAGTTCTTC
CDR3aa: CASSRTSGRASEQFF
j_gene: TRBJ2-1
d_gene: TRBD2
abundance: .
v_gene: TRBV11-2

CDR3nt: TGTGCCAGCAGCTTGGCCGCGGGGGCTTTTGGTGGCTACACCTTC
CDR3aa: CASSLAAGAFGGYTF
j_gene: TRBJ1-2
d_gene: .
abundance: .
v_gene: TRBV5-5

CDR3nt: TGTGCCAGCAGCGGACCGGGACAGGGAAGAGGTTTCTACGAGCAGTACTTC
CDR3aa: CASSGPGQGRGFYEQYF
j_gene: TRBJ2-7
d_gene: TRBD1
abundance: .
v_gene: TRBV6-2/TRBV6-3

CDR3nt: TGTGCCAGCAGACGAAGAGGGGGGGAATTAGGCTACACCTTC
CDR3aa: CASRRRGGELGYTF
j_gene: TRBJ1-2
d_gene: .
abundance: .
v_gene: TRBV5-6

CDR3nt: TGCGCCAGCAGCCCCGAAGGGGGGACAGGGGGTAATGGCTACACCTTC
CDR3aa: CASSPEGGTGGNGYTF
j_gene: TRBJ1-2
d_gene: TRBD1
abundance: few
v_gene: TRBV5-1

CDR3nt: TGCAGCGTTGCTGACAGGATCCAAGAGACCCAGTACTTC
CDR3aa: CSVADRIQETQYF
j_gene: TRBJ2-5
d_gene: .
abundance: few
v_gene: TRBV29-1